These T cell receptor beta chains were read from a single sample in a study of OX40 agonist ivuxolimab in advanced cancers. Measured with immunoSEQ multiplex PCR; TCRdb has only the in-frame clones, and not every one. The sample yields 35,000 to 45,000 clones, 70% to 90% seen once. Here the sequenced sample was CD4+ or CD8+ T cells sorted from blood, taken in a trial of the OX40 agonist ivuxolimab. Every receptor here comes from an adult with an advanced solid tumor such as melanoma, head and neck, liver or kidney cancer. Each CDR3 is given without its conserved first and last residue. Where a row states a size, it is once, few, many or the class of an expanded clone; other rows omit it.

TRBV10-1,-,TRBJ2-1,ASSESLGTKNVYNEQF
TRBV4-1,few,TRBJ2-2,ASSQVQTTGELF
TRBV25-1,-,TRBJ2-7,ASSGPGTGVSEQY
TRBV7-7,many,TRBJ2-7,ASSLEGREQY
TRBV9,-,TRBJ2-3,ASSGSRLAGGRTDTQY
TRBV4-3,-,TRBJ1-2,ASSQDPSPTNYGYT
TRBV5-5,few,TRBJ1-4,ASGITNEKLF
TRBV7-6,-,TRBJ2-1,ASSGRQVLDSNEQF
TRBV9,-,TRBJ2-7,ASSVGTGVREQY
TRBV6-1,-,TRBJ2-1,ASSEREDEQF
TRBV4-2,-,TRBJ2-3,ASSQDGALTDTQY
TRBV30,few,TRBJ2-7,AWSVGQGIYEQY
TRBV9,-,TRBJ2-6,ASSVNPDSREVGANVLT
TRBV6-5,-,TRBJ2-1,ASSSGTGVNNEQF
TRBV4-3,once,TRBJ1-4,ASSQDPRGGEKLF
TRBV10-3,-,TRBJ1-2,ASSDSRRQSKYGYT
TRBV4-1,-,TRBJ1-6,ASSQKKTNSPLH
TRBV6-5,-,TRBJ2-1,ASSKTGGFYNEQF
TRBV19,-,TRBJ2-3,ASSLLTGTHTDTQY
TRBV10-1,-,TRBJ1-1,ASSEAGVFSSEAF
TRBV28,-,TRBJ1-5,AIETGVSNQPQH
TRBV5-6,-,TRBJ2-3,ASSHSTRGTQY
TRBV27,-,TRBJ1-2,ASSLEAPGGNGYT
TRBV28,-,TRBJ2-3,ASSFLGDTQY
TRBV5-1,few,TRBJ1-2,ASSLGMGTGTGDLGYT
TRBV5-1,-,TRBJ2-5,ASSLDGHYQETQY
TRBV21-1,-,TRBJ1-2,ASSKEETYGWGYT
TRBV6-5,once,TRBJ1-4,ASSPDGKVKLF
TRBV4-1,-,TRBJ2-1,ASSQTSQASEQF
TRBV28,-,TRBJ2-1,ASSWGWTSGGYEQF
TRBV7-9,once,TRBJ2-7,ASSHRDSPYEQY
TRBV5-1,-,TRBJ1-2,ASSPVTGGKDGYT
TRBV7-3,-,TRBJ2-1,ASSLMSTNEQF
TRBV28,few,TRBJ2-1,ASSLFFGTGGVDEQF
TRBV6-6,once,TRBJ1-5,ASIYSSEQPQH
TRBV28,-,TRBJ2-1,ASSRTSGFYNEQF
TRBV11-3,-,TRBJ2-3,ASSFRAPDTQY
TRBV6-6,few,TRBJ2-1,ASSRPYNEQF
TRBV6-5,-,TRBJ2-1,ASSAGAANEQF
TRBV9,once,TRBJ1-5,ASSVGGGNQPQH
TRBV6-5,-,TRBJ2-7,ASSYGTYQY
TRBV4-3,once,TRBJ1-4,ASSQEWSGANEKLF
TRBV6-1,-,TRBJ2-2,ASSEGTEGELF
TRBV7-6,-,TRBJ2-1,ASSSDRGNEQF
TRBV11-2,-,TRBJ2-7,ASSQERGAYEQY
TRBV4-1,once,TRBJ1-1,ASSLPTGPPTEAF
TRBV21-1,-,TRBJ1-6,ASSLRRTSSYNSPLH
TRBV6-5,-,TRBJ1-2,ASSWTGQGDGYT
TRBV4-3,once,TRBJ2-3,ASSLRGGGPDTQY
TRBV29-1,-,TRBJ1-1,SGPGQGQTEAF
TRBV4-1,-,TRBJ1-1,ASSQGANTEAF
TRBV7-9,-,TRBJ2-1,ASSLAFNEQF
TRBV7-3,-,TRBJ2-7,ASSLGGGRRYEQY
TRBV7-2,-,TRBJ1-4,ASSLVRGAYEKLF